The present entry profiles one T cell receptor (beta chain) with its context. The data originate from a study of T-cell memory formation after mild COVID-19. Study background: Largely donor-specific TCR clusters were found.

TCRdb reprocessed the 5' RACE reads via MiXCR and lists one record per CDR3 protein. The sample lists 550,000 to 600,000 distinct CDR3 sequences; about 18% were seen once. The receptor was isolated from an adult woman who had mild COVID-19 (a few samples of this study predate the infection). Cell type and time point are not known. The source material was PBMCs or a T cell subset sorted from them (not recorded which).

The CDR3 protein is CSARGPLAGLSYNEQFF. The CDR3 bases are TGCAGTGCTAGAGGCCCGCTAGCGGGACTCTCCTACAATGAGCAGTTCTTC. The rearrangement uses TRBV20-1 and TRBJ2-1; 9 nucleotides line up with TRBD2. Germline CDR1 DFQATT, CDR2 SNEGSKA (reference sequence). The CDR3 loop spans 17 amino acids. Trimming removed 1 base from V and 0 bases from J; junction bases left unmatched: 7.